One T cell receptor beta chain is described in this entry. Resolution of symptoms, clearance, or two negative PCRs was present in recovered Cohort 3 donors. V was trimmed by 6 bases and J by 3 bases, leaving 9 bases between them. Germline CDR1 and CDR2: MNHEY and SMNVEV (reference sequence). The CDR3 extends over 12 amino acids. The data originate from a study of blood T cell repertoires in COVID-19. This table comes from immunoSEQ multiplex PCR, and its TCRdb copy is limited to in-frame clones, with some not included. The sample comprises around 300,000 clones, around nine tenths of which are singletons, and about 2.7% rests with the top ten.

The chain is built from TRBV27 and TRBJ2-7; the D gene is possibly TRBD1 (6 bases). This receptor was obtained from a woman younger than 30 who had recovered from COVID-19. Material: PBMCs or T cells enriched from blood (not recorded which). CDR3 sequence: CASRGTLYEQYF. CDR3 DNA: TGTGCCAGCAGAGGGACACTCTACGAGCAGTACTTC.